A single sample is the source of the 17 T cell receptor beta chains below, sequenced in a study of immune evolution from preneoplasia to lung adenocarcinoma. Data came from immunoSEQ multiplex PCR; TCRdb stores just in-frame clones and leaves some out. This table holds some 6,100 clones, approximately 80% found once. Sequenced: FFPE lung adenocarcinoma in situ tissue. Receptors originate from a donor of 70 years or more with lung adenocarcinoma.

The chain links TRBV27 to TRBJ2-1, with 8 bases that match TRBD2. This CDR3 has 14 residues. Germline-derived CDR1 and CDR2 are MNHEY and SMNVEV (reference sequence). Trimming cost V 4 bases and J 8 bases; bases outside gene matches: 7. The CDR3 nucleotides are TGTGCCAGCAGTTGGGCGGGAGGTCTGGATGAGCAGTTCTTC. This sequence encodes CASSWAGGLDEQFF.

V gene TRBV9 combines with J gene TRBJ1-2; 8 bases agree with TRBD1. V was pared by 0 bases and J by 8 bases, with 3 bases of the junction left unmatched. This CDR3 region has 13 residues. The V gene's germline CDR1 is SGDLS and CDR2 YYNGEE. CDR3 protein: CASSVEDRVGYTF. CDR3 bases: TGTGCCAGCAGCGTAGAGGACAGGGTAGGCTACACCTTC.

This sequence joins TRBV30 and TRBJ2-7; no definite D call. CDR1 is GTSNPN, CDR2 SVGIG, per germline (reference sequence). V lost 5 bases and J 0 bases, leaving 17 bases between the germline ends. This CDR3 comprises 15 residues. The chain's CDR3 is CAWDLGTIASYEQYF. CDR3 nucleotide sequence: TGTGCCTGGGATCTGGGAACGATAGCCTCCTACGAGCAGTACTTC.

The chain links TRBV19 to TRBJ2-1; 8 bases map to TRBD1. The V gene's germline CDR1 is LNHDA and CDR2 SQIVND (reference sequence). The CDR3 spans 13 residues. Unmatched junction bases numbered 1, after V lost 5 bases and J lost 4 bases. The CDR3 bases are TGTGCCAGTAGTCAGGGGGCGTACAATGAGCAGTTCTTC. It is translated as CASSQGAYNEQFF.

This chain links TRBV6-1 with TRBJ1-1; D remains unclear. Per germline, CDR1 MNHNS and CDR2 SASEGT. V was cut by 3 bases and J by 1 base, with 9 bases left in between. This CDR3 is built from 14 residues. Here the CDR3 DNA reads TGTGCCAGCAGTGATCGGCGTCAGAACACTGAAGCTTTCTTT. Encoded protein: CASSDRRQNTEAFF.

This sequence joins TRBV2 and TRBJ1-2; perhaps TRBD1 as D (6 bases). The CDR3 consists of 13 residues. The V and J ends lost 6 bases and 2 bases respectively, with 10 bases between them. Germline-derived CDR1 and CDR2 are SNHLY and FYNNEI. CDR3 loop: CASRTGVNYGYTF. CDR3 nucleotide sequence: TGTGCCAGCAGGACAGGAGTCAACTATGGCTACACCTTC.

The rearrangement joins TRBV27 to TRBJ2-2; no firm D call. From germline, CDR1 is MNHEY and CDR2 SMNVEV (reference sequence). The V end was cut by 2 bases, the J end by 0 bases, with 10 bases between. This CDR3 contains 16 residues. The CDR3 loop is CASSLRGSPNTGELFF. The CDR3 DNA reads TGTGCCAGCAGTTTACGTGGATCCCCGAACACCGGGGAGCTGTTTTTT.

This clone has a single count. V is TRBV7-6 and J is TRBJ2-1; no clear D gene. This CDR3 is 12 amino acids long. Germline loops: CDR1 SGHVS, CDR2 FNYEAQ. V was cut by 5 bases and J by 3 bases, with 5 bases left in between. The CDR3 spells CASSLNYNEQFF. As DNA, the CDR3 is TGTGCCAGCAGCCTGAACTACAATGAGCAGTTCTTC.

A few counts support this clone. The chain recombines TRBV6-1 with TRBJ1-2; 8 bases agree with TRBD1. CDR3 length: 14 residues. The germline CDR1 and CDR2 sequences are MNHNS and SASEGT. V lost 3 bases and J lost 8; bases outside the gene matches: 8. The CDR3 protein is CASSDATGVGGYTF. For the CDR3, the DNA is TGTGCCAGCAGTGACGCGACAGGGGTAGGGGGCTACACCTTC.

The chain couples TRBV9 to TRBJ1-5; no clear D gene. Germline V gene data show CDR1 as SGDLS and CDR2 as YYNGEE. The V and J ends lost 2 bases and 7 bases respectively, with 13 bases between them. The CDR3 is 14 residues long. The CDR3: CASSVSGNEQPQHF. In DNA, the CDR3 is TGTGCCAGCAGCGTTTCCGGGAACGAGCAGCCCCAGCATTTT.

The V gene is TRBV6-1, the J gene TRBJ2-2; 8 bases align to TRBD1. Germline CDR1 reads MNHNS; CDR2 reads SASEGT. V lost 5 bases, J lost 3 bases, and 5 bases stayed unmatched. The CDR3 contains 15 residues. The CDR3 DNA is TGTGCCAGCAGTCAACAGGGGGGCGACACCGGGGAGCTGTTTTTT. It codes for CASSQQGGDTGELFF.

The V call is TRBV29-1, the J call TRBJ2-7; D is perhaps TRBD2 (7 bases). The CDR3 totals 13 residues. With 5 bases removed from V and 1 base from J, the gap between germline ends came to 12 bases. Germline V CDR1 and CDR2: SQVTM, ANQGSEA. The CDR3 sequence is CSVSGGGSYEQYF. The CDR3 DNA follows: TGCAGCGTTTCGGGGGGCGGTTCCTACGAGCAGTACTTC.

This chain links TRBV7-9 with TRBJ2-1; D gene unclear. Germline CDR1 and CDR2: SEHNR and FQNEAQ (reference sequence). The CDR3 sequence is 15 residues long. Trimming removed 5 bases from V and 4 bases from J, with 15 bases in between. CDR3 region: CASSDSLQTYNEQFF. DNA for the CDR3: TGTGCCAGCAGCGACTCATTGCAAACATACAATGAGCAGTTCTTC.

The chain is built from TRBV18 and TRBJ1-5, with 7 bases matching TRBD1. The V gene's germline CDR1 is KGHSH and CDR2 LQKENI. The J segment lost 0 bases and the V segment lost 3 bases, leaving 5 bases of the junction unmatched. The CDR3 has 16 residues. The CDR3 reads CASSPDRADSNQPQHF. The CDR3 bases are TGTGCCAGCTCACCTGACAGGGCCGATAGCAATCAGCCCCAGCATTTT.

V and J are TRBV6-4 and TRBJ2-2; D is unresolved. Germline assignment: CDR1 MRHNA and CDR2 SNTAGT. V lost 3 bases to trimming and J lost 2 bases, with 4 bases between them. The CDR3 extends over 13 amino acids. The CDR3 region has the DNA TGTGCCAGCAGTGAACCAAACACCGGGGAGCTGTTTTTT. Its translation: CASSEPNTGELFF.

The genes are TRBV5-1 and TRBJ2-7; TRBD1 matches at 11 bases. V shed 4 bases, J shed 4 bases, and the junction held 7 bases outside the gene matches. Per germline, CDR1 SGHRS and CDR2 YFSETQ. The CDR3 spans 15 residues. The CDR3, as DNA: TGCGCCAGCAGCCTCGGACAGGGGGCGCGTTACGAGCAGTACTTC. Its protein product is CASSLGQGARYEQYF.

This clone showed up just once. CDR3 sequence: CASRQQGVSDTQYF. In DNA form, the CDR3 reads TGTGCCAGTAGACAGCAAGGGGTCTCAGATACGCAGTATTTT. V is TRBV19 and J is TRBJ2-3, with D perhaps matching TRBD1 (5 bases). The CDR3 is made up of 14 amino acids. The germline CDR1 and CDR2 sequences are LNHDA and SQIVND (reference sequence). V dropped 6 bases and J dropped 4 bases, with 14 bases sitting between them.